The 8 T cell receptor beta chains below were found in one sample sequenced in a study of blood T cell repertoires in COVID-19 (dated by TCRdb to about 2020). Library generation was performed with the immunoSEQ multiplex PCR assay. TCRdb holds this immuneACCESS table with in-frame rearrangements only. Some clones are missing; in checked studies, unresolved V genes explain under half, and the rest has no known cause. Present in this sample are fewer than 250,000 clones, 70% to 90% of which were seen just once. The ten largest clonotypes hold 3% of the sample. The material sequenced was peripheral blood. The receptors were gathered from a man aged 60-69 years with acute or convalescent COVID-19.

The count of this clone is one. V gene TRBV5-6 combines with J gene TRBJ2-5; 9 nucleotides agree with TRBD1. Germline trimming cut 2 bases from V and 5 bases from J; bases unmatched to any gene: 10. The CDR3 is made up of 16 amino acids. Germline CDR1 reads SGHDT; CDR2 reads YYEEEE. CDR3 amino acids: CASSFRTGVMQETQYF. In nucleotides, the CDR3 is TGTGCCAGCAGCTTCCGGACAGGGGTTATGCAGGAGACCCAGTACTTC.

V usage is TRBV5-4 and J usage is TRBJ2-5; maybe TRBD2 (6 bases). The CDR3 has 15 residues. CDR1 SGHNT and CDR2 YYREEE come from the germline V gene (reference sequence). V lost 5 bases and J lost 2, with 16 bases in between. The DNA for the CDR3 is TGTGCCAGCAGGCCCCCCGGGGAGGCACAAGAGACCCAGTACTTC. Protein sequence: CASRPPGEAQETQYF. The whole variable domain, filled in from reference TRBV5-4 and TRBJ2-5, reads ETGVTQSPTHLIKTRGQQVTLRCSSQSGHNTVSWYQQALGQGPQFIFQYYREEENGRGNFPPRFSGLQFPNYSSELNVNALELDDSALYLCASRPPGEAQETQYFGPGTRLLVL.

This clone was seen only once. The rearrangement uses TRBV5-6 and TRBJ2-7; TRBD2 is a possible D gene (5 bases). The CDR3 covers 15 residues. Trimming took 5 bases from V and 0 from J, leaving 15 bases between them. The V gene's germline CDR1 is SGHDT and CDR2 YYEEEE. CDR3 nucleotide sequence: TGTGCCAGCAGACCTAGCTCGTTCGGCTCCTACGAGCAGTACTTC. Protein sequence: CASRPSSFGSYEQYF. Drawing the rest from reference TRBV5-6 and TRBJ2-7, the complete variable domain is DAGVTQSPTHLIKTRGQQVTLRCSPKSGHDTVSWYQQALGQGPQFIFQYYEEEERQRGNFPDRFSGHQFPNYSSELNVNALLLGDSALYLCASRPSSFGSYEQYFGPGTRLTVT.

This chain connects TRBV9 to TRBJ1-2; no clear D. Germline V lookup: CDR1 SGDLS, CDR2 YYNGEE. V was pared by 0 bases and J by 3 bases, with 6 bases between. The CDR3 sequence is 13 residues long. The CDR3 is CASSVDSDYGYTF. In DNA, the CDR3 is TGTGCCAGCAGCGTAGATTCAGACTATGGCTACACCTTC.

The chain combines TRBV6-6 with TRBJ1-2; D call uncertain. V gave up 2 bases and J gave up 4 bases, with 11 bases separating them. The CDR3 has 14 amino acids. Germline CDR1 and CDR2: MNHNY and SVGAGI (reference sequence). The CDR3 DNA sequence: TGTGCCAGCAGTTACAGCGGGGAGGGCTATGGCTACACCTTC. Protein: CASSYSGEGYGYTF.

The chain recombines TRBV6-2 or TRBV6-3 with TRBJ2-5, with a weak D call TRBD2 (6 bases). CDR1 and CDR2 from the germline V gene are MNHEY and SVGEGT. V was trimmed by 0 bases and J by 1 base, leaving 15 bases between them. The CDR3 extends over 17 amino acids. The CDR3 sequence is CASSYSLLAGTQETQYF. DNA for the CDR3: TGTGCCAGCAGTTACTCCCTCCTCGCGGGGACCCAAGAGACCCAGTACTTC.

The chain recombines TRBV19 with TRBJ2-1, with a possible D match to TRBD1 (5 bases). Germline V gene lookup returns CDR1 LNHDA and CDR2 SQIVND (reference sequence). CDR3 size: 17 residues. V lost 3 bases, J lost 2 bases, and 17 bases lay in between. In DNA form, the CDR3 reads TGTGCCAGTAGTATTCCGTCCCAGGGTTCCCCCTACAATGAGCAGTTCTTC. This gives the protein CASSIPSQGSPYNEQFF. The full variable domain, in which reference TRBV19 and TRBJ2-1 provide the parts outside the CDR3, is DGGITQSPKYLFRKEGQNVTLSCEQNLNHDAMYWYRQDPGQGLRLIYYSQIVNDFQKGDIAEGYSVSREKKESFPLTVTSAQKNPTAFYLCASSIPSQGSPYNEQFFGPGTRLTVL.

The rearrangement links TRBV30 to TRBJ2-5, with D maybe TRBD1 (6 bases). V was pared by 0 bases and J by 4 bases, with 15 bases between. This CDR3 spans 15 amino acids. Germline-derived CDR1 and CDR2 are GTSNPN and SVGIG (reference sequence). The CDR3 DNA follows: TGTGCCTGGAGTGTAGGGCAGGGGACAAGAGAGACCCAGTACTTC. Translation gives CAWSVGQGTRETQYF.